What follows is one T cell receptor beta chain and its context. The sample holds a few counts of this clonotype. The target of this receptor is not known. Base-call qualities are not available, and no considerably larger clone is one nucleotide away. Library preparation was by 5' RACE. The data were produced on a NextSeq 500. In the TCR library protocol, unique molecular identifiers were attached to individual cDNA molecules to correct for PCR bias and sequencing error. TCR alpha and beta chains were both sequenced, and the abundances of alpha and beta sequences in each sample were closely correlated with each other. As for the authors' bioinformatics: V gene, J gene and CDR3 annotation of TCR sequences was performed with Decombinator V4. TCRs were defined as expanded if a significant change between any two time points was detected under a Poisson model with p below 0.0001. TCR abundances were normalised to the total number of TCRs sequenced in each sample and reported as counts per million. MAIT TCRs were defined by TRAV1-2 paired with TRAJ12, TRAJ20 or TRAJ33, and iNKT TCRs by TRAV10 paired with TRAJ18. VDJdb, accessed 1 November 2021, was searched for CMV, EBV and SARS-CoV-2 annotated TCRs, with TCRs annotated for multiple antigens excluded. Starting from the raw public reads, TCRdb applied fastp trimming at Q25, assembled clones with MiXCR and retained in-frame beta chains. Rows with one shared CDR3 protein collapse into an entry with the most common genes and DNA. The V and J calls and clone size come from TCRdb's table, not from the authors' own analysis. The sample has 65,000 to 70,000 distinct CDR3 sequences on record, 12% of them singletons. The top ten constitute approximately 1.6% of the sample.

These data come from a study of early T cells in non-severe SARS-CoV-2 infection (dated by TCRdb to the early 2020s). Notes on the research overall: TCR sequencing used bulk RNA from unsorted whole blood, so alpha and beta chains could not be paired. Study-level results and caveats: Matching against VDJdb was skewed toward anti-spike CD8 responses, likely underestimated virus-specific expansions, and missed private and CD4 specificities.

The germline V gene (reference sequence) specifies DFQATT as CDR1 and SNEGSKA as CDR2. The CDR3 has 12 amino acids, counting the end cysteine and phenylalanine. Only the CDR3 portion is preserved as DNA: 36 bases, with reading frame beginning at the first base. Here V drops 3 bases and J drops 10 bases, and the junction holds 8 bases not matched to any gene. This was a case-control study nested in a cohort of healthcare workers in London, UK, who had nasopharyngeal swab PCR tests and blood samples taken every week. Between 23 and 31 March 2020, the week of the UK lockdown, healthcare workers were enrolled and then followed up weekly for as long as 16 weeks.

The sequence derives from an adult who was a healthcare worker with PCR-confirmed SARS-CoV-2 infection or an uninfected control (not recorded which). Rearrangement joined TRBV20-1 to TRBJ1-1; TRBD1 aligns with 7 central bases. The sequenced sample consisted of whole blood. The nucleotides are TGCAGTGCTAGTCTAGGGGGCGGTAGAGCTTTCTTT. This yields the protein CSASLGGGRAFF.